Listed here are 8 T cell receptor beta chains from one sample, sequenced in a study of T cell responses to AZD1222 COVID-19 vaccine. Data came from immunoSEQ multiplex PCR; TCRdb stores just in-frame clones and leaves some out. The data show some 120,000 clones, approximately 90% seen once. Specimen: peripheral blood, collected 28 days after the second AZD1222 dose. The receptors derive from an adult who received the AZD1222 COVID-19 vaccine.

The chain carries TRBV7-3 and TRBJ2-1; 8 bases agree with TRBD2. CDR3 length: 15 amino acids. Trimming at V came to 2 bases and at J to 5 bases, leaving 5 bases not matched to a gene. The germline V gene encodes CDR1 SGHTA and CDR2 FQGTGA. CDR3 sequence reads: CASSLSSGSHNEQFF. CDR3 nucleotide sequence: TGTGCCAGCAGCTTATCAAGCGGGAGCCACAATGAGCAGTTCTTC.

This sequence joins TRBV6-5 and TRBJ2-1; D uncertain. With 2 bases removed from V and 4 bases from J, the gap between germline ends came to 6 bases. This CDR3 has 13 amino acids. The V gene's germline CDR1 is MNHEY and CDR2 SVGAGI. The CDR3 spells CASSYGRYNEQFF. In DNA form, the CDR3 reads TGTGCCAGCAGTTACGGCCGGTACAATGAGCAGTTCTTC.

V and J are TRBV9 and TRBJ2-7; a possible D gene is TRBD2 (5 bases). Trimming left V 3 bases short and J 3 bases short, with 7 bases between. Germline V gene lookup returns CDR1 SGDLS and CDR2 YYNGEE. The CDR3 loop spans 12 amino acids. In DNA form, the CDR3 reads TGTGCCAGCAGCGGGGGAGACTACGAGCAGTACTTC. The encoded protein is CASSGGDYEQYF.

This rearrangement joins TRBV12-3 or TRBV12-4 to TRBJ1-2, with D possibly being TRBD1 (6 bases). Trimming shortened V by 6 bases and J by 2 bases, and 10 bases separated the two germline ends. There are 13 residues in the CDR3. The CDR3 region is CASSRGTNYGYTF. CDR3 nucleotide sequence: TGTGCCAGCAGCCGCGGGACAAACTATGGCTACACCTTC.

The V call is TRBV6-4, the J call TRBJ2-1; TRBD2 might be the D (6 bases). Trimming took off 5 bases at V and 8 bases at J, with 19 bases between the two ends. Per germline, CDR1 MRHNA and CDR2 SNTAGT. The length of the CDR3 is 15 residues. The CDR3 here is CASSPEAGSAHEQFF. The DNA of the CDR3 is TGTGCCAGCAGTCCAGAAGCGGGTTCCGCTCATGAGCAGTTCTTC.

In this sample, this clone turned up once. This rearrangement joins TRBV7-2 to TRBJ2-1, with 12 bases that match TRBD2. This CDR3 spans 14 amino acids. Germline V CDR1 and CDR2: SGHTA, FQGNSA. With 5 bases clipped from V and 7 bases from J, the junction kept 3 bases outside the gene matches. The CDR3 reads CASSPSGRGNEQFF. The DNA for the CDR3 is TGTGCCAGCAGCCCTAGCGGGAGGGGTAATGAGCAGTTCTTC.

V usage is TRBV5-1 and J usage is TRBJ1-1; D not resolved. Trimming pared 0 bases from V and 3 bases from J, leaving 9 bases between. CDR1 and CDR2 from the germline V gene are SGHRS and YFSETQ. The CDR3 loop spans 14 amino acids. CDR3 amino acids: CASSLEGIYTEAFF. As DNA, the CDR3 is TGCGCCAGCAGCTTGGAAGGCATCTACACTGAAGCTTTCTTT.

V gene TRBV2 combines with J gene TRBJ2-7; a possible D gene is TRBD1 (6 bases). CDR3 length: 16 residues. Per germline, CDR1 SNHLY and CDR2 FYNNEI. Trimming took 6 bases from V and 4 from J, leaving 22 bases between them. The CDR3 is CASREQGTPVVYEQYF. CDR3 nucleotide sequence: TGTGCCAGCAGAGAACAGGGAACTCCAGTTGTATACGAGCAGTACTTC.